This is a list of T cell receptor beta chains from one sample in a study of T cells in Graves' hyperthyroidism and ophthalmopathy. TCRdb itself ran the multiplex PCR reads through MiXCR, one entry per CDR3 protein. The data contain over 350,000 distinct CDR3 sequences, around an eighth of them singletons. The sample was blood. Receptor source: a man aged 50-59 years with Graves' ophthalmopathy. Both conserved end residues are part of each CDR3. A D gene is named only where the DNA matches it firmly. Expanded clones get a size class; other rows say once, few or many, or leave the size out.

clone size: many
V gene: TRBV20-1
J gene: TRBJ2-3
D gene: TRBD2
CDR3 protein: CSASIRLAGRNTQYF
CDR3 DNA: TGCAGTGCTAGTATAAGGCTAGCGGGAAGAAATACGCAGTATTTT

clone size: -
V gene: TRBV27
J gene: TRBJ2-1
D gene: -
CDR3 protein: CASSSVEQKTPSEQFF
CDR3 DNA: TGTGCCAGCAGTTCCGTAGAACAGAAAACCCCTAGTGAGCAGTTCTTC

clone size: many
V gene: TRBV2
J gene: TRBJ1-4
D gene: -
CDR3 protein: CASSESSGIGEKLFF
CDR3 DNA: TGTGCCAGCAGTGAAAGCTCAGGGATAGGAGAAAAACTGTTTTTT

clone size: -
V gene: TRBV14
J gene: TRBJ2-3
D gene: -
CDR3 protein: CASSQAGGTLQKYF
CDR3 DNA: TGTGCCAGCAGCCAAGCGGGTGGGACTTTGCAAAAGTATTTT

clone size: many
V gene: TRBV12-3/TRBV12-4
J gene: TRBJ1-6
D gene: -
CDR3 protein: CASMGRMNSPLHF
CDR3 DNA: TGTGCCAGCATGGGACGGATGAATTCACCCCTCCACTTT

clone size: many
V gene: TRBV28
J gene: TRBJ2-7
D gene: TRBD1
CDR3 protein: CATNSGTGGVNEQYF
CDR3 DNA: TGTGCCACTAACTCCGGGACAGGGGGGGTCAACGAGCAGTACTTC

clone size: few
V gene: TRBV5-1
J gene: TRBJ2-1
D gene: -
CDR3 protein: CASSLGQAGYNEQFF
CDR3 DNA: TGCGCCAGCAGCTTAGGCCAGGCTGGTTACAATGAGCAGTTCTTC

clone size: many
V gene: TRBV27
J gene: TRBJ1-1
D gene: TRBD1
CDR3 protein: CASSPLGRGRTEAFF
CDR3 DNA: TGTGCCAGCAGTCCCTTGGGGAGGGGGCGAACTGAAGCTTTCTTT

clone size: -
V gene: TRBV9
J gene: TRBJ2-3
D gene: TRBD2
CDR3 protein: CASSQSGDSTDTQYF
CDR3 DNA: TGTGCCAGCAGCCAAAGCGGGGATAGCACAGATACGCAGTATTTT

clone size: many
V gene: TRBV3-1
J gene: TRBJ1-1
D gene: -
CDR3 protein: CASRIQGNTEAFF
CDR3 DNA: TGTGCCAGCAGAATACAGGGGAACACTGAAGCTTTCTTT

clone size: many
V gene: TRBV2
J gene: TRBJ1-1
D gene: -
CDR3 protein: CASKWENTEAFF
CDR3 DNA: TGTGCCAGCAAGTGGGAGAACACTGAAGCTTTCTTT

clone size: many
V gene: TRBV18
J gene: TRBJ1-1
D gene: -
CDR3 protein: CASSHRDRVTEAFF
CDR3 DNA: TGTGCCAGCTCACATAGGGACCGGGTCACTGAAGCTTTCTTT

clone size: many
V gene: TRBV5-1
J gene: TRBJ2-3
D gene: -
CDR3 protein: CASSGRVADTSTDTQYF
CDR3 DNA: TGCGCCAGCAGCGGCCGGGTTGCCGATACTAGCACAGATACGCAGTATTTT

clone size: many
V gene: TRBV20-1
J gene: TRBJ2-3
D gene: -
CDR3 protein: CSASGKARLLSDTQYF
CDR3 DNA: TGCAGTGCTAGCGGGAAGGCGCGTCTTCTCTCAGATACGCAGTATTTT

clone size: -
V gene: TRBV5-1
J gene: TRBJ2-3
D gene: -
CDR3 protein: CASRLWGATDTQYF
CDR3 DNA: TGCGCCAGCAGACTATGGGGGGCCACAGATACGCAGTATTTT

clone size: few
V gene: TRBV7-9
J gene: TRBJ2-7
D gene: TRBD1
CDR3 protein: CASSLNGPRRTGGRVEQYF
CDR3 DNA: TGTGCCAGCAGCTTAAATGGTCCAAGACGGACAGGAGGACGGGTCGAGCAGTACTTC

clone size: -
V gene: TRBV27
J gene: TRBJ2-2
D gene: -
CDR3 protein: CASSLSSWWQTLSGELFF
CDR3 DNA: TGTGCCAGCAGTTTATCTAGTTGGTGGCAGACCCTCTCCGGGGAGCTGTTTTTT

clone size: -
V gene: TRBV2
J gene: TRBJ1-1
D gene: -
CDR3 protein: CASITLSAFF
CDR3 DNA: TGTGCCAGCATCACCCTCTCAGCTTTCTTT

clone size: -
V gene: TRBV20-1
J gene: TRBJ2-3
D gene: TRBD1
CDR3 protein: CSASGTGVKRGTQYF
CDR3 DNA: TGCAGTGCCTCCGGGACAGGGGTTAAACGTGGTACGCAGTATTTT

clone size: -
V gene: TRBV5-4
J gene: TRBJ2-5
D gene: -
CDR3 protein: CASSLKGVEETQYF
CDR3 DNA: TGTGCCAGCAGCCTGAAGGGGGTAGAAGAGACCCAGTACTTC

clone size: -
V gene: TRBV9
J gene: TRBJ1-2
D gene: TRBD1
CDR3 protein: CASSVRDRNGYTF
CDR3 DNA: TGTGCCAGCAGCGTCCGGGACAGGAATGGCTACACCTTC

clone size: many
V gene: TRBV19
J gene: TRBJ1-2
D gene: -
CDR3 protein: CASNGGGGYTF
CDR3 DNA: TGTGCCAGTAATGGGGGAGGCGGCTACACCTTC

clone size: once
V gene: TRBV5-5
J gene: TRBJ2-2
D gene: -
CDR3 protein: CAGSLYSLRNTGELFF
CDR3 DNA: TGTGCCGGCAGCTTATATAGCCTTCGCAACACCGGGGAGCTGTTCTTT

clone size: -
V gene: TRBV20-1
J gene: TRBJ2-7
D gene: TRBD2
CDR3 protein: CSALADSYEQYF
CDR3 DNA: TGCAGTGCCCTAGCGGACTCCTACGAGCAGTACTTC

clone size: few
V gene: TRBV20-1
J gene: TRBJ2-1
D gene: -
CDR3 protein: CSARKGATSAAYNEQFF
CDR3 DNA: TGCAGTGCTAGAAAGGGGGCGACTAGCGCCGCTTACAATGAGCAGTTCTTC

clone size: few
V gene: TRBV12-3/TRBV12-4
J gene: TRBJ2-4
D gene: TRBD2
CDR3 protein: CASRGTGTSGSDSVTKNIQYF
CDR3 DNA: TGTGCCAGCAGGGGCACCGGGACTAGCGGGAGCGATAGTGTGACCAAAAACATTCAGTACTTC

clone size: many
V gene: TRBV24-1
J gene: TRBJ2-2
D gene: -
CDR3 protein: CATSEVASLNTGELFF
CDR3 DNA: TGTGCCACCAGTGAAGTAGCAAGTCTGAACACCGGGGAGCTGTTTTTT

clone size: many
V gene: TRBV6-1
J gene: TRBJ2-7
D gene: -
CDR3 protein: CASSETTTLRNPEQYF
CDR3 DNA: TGTGCCAGCAGTGAGACGACTACTCTCAGGAATCCCGAGCAGTACTTC

clone size: many
V gene: TRBV24-1
J gene: TRBJ2-5
D gene: -
CDR3 protein: CATSDLGHQETQYF
CDR3 DNA: TGTGCCACCAGTGATTTGGGCCACCAAGAGACCCAGTACTTC

clone size: few
V gene: TRBV14
J gene: TRBJ2-1
D gene: TRBD2
CDR3 protein: CASSQGLAGSHNEQFF
CDR3 DNA: TGTGCCAGCAGCCAGGGTTTAGCGGGATCACACAATGAGCAGTTCTTC

clone size: few
V gene: TRBV6-1
J gene: TRBJ2-5
D gene: -
CDR3 protein: CASRMDSRETQYF
CDR3 DNA: TGTGCCAGCAGAATGGACAGCCGGGAGACCCAGTACTTC

clone size: many
V gene: TRBV27
J gene: TRBJ1-1
D gene: -
CDR3 protein: CASSLASDNTEAFF
CDR3 DNA: TGTGCCAGCAGTTTAGCGTCAGACAACACTGAAGCTTTCTTT

clone size: -
V gene: TRBV6-5
J gene: TRBJ2-1
D gene: -
CDR3 protein: CASSYRDAHNEQFF
CDR3 DNA: TGTGCCAGCAGTTACCGAGACGCCCACAATGAGCAGTTCTTC

clone size: many
V gene: TRBV30
J gene: TRBJ2-7
D gene: -
CDR3 protein: CAWSGTALYEQYF
CDR3 DNA: TGTGCCTGGAGTGGGACAGCTCTCTACGAGCAGTACTTC

clone size: many
V gene: TRBV11-2
J gene: TRBJ2-5
D gene: -
CDR3 protein: CASSADSPRRQTQYF
CDR3 DNA: TGTGCCAGCAGCGCGGACAGCCCCAGACGGCAGACCCAGTACTTC

clone size: many
V gene: TRBV5-1
J gene: TRBJ2-3
D gene: -
CDR3 protein: CASSPGLSLASADTQYF
CDR3 DNA: TGCGCCAGCAGCCCGGGACTCTCTTTAGCGTCGGCAGATACGCAGTATTTT

clone size: -
V gene: TRBV7-3
J gene: TRBJ2-1
D gene: -
CDR3 protein: CASSPHGPNNEQFF
CDR3 DNA: TGTGCCAGCAGCCCACACGGACCTAACAATGAGCAGTTCTTC

clone size: -
V gene: TRBV2
J gene: TRBJ2-7
D gene: TRBD1
CDR3 protein: CASRGQGNYEQYF
CDR3 DNA: TGTGCCAGCAGGGGACAGGGTAACTACGAGCAGTACTTC

clone size: -
V gene: TRBV3-1
J gene: TRBJ2-7
D gene: TRBD2
CDR3 protein: CASSQGRTSGSYEQYF
CDR3 DNA: TGTGCCAGCAGCCAAGGACGGACTAGCGGCTCCTACGAGCAGTACTTC

clone size: few
V gene: TRBV6-2/TRBV6-3
J gene: TRBJ2-5
D gene: -
CDR3 protein: CASTRRESQKTQYF
CDR3 DNA: TGTGCCAGCACTCGGAGGGAGAGCCAGAAGACCCAGTACTTC

clone size: many
V gene: TRBV11-2
J gene: TRBJ2-1
D gene: -
CDR3 protein: CASSFYEQFF
CDR3 DNA: TGTGCCAGCAGCTTCTATGAGCAGTTCTTC

clone size: -
V gene: TRBV2
J gene: TRBJ2-7
D gene: -
CDR3 protein: CASRDEPLGEKYF
CDR3 DNA: TGTGCCAGCAGAGACGAACCTTTGGGCGAGAAGTACTTC

clone size: -
V gene: TRBV4-1
J gene: TRBJ1-4
D gene: -
CDR3 protein: CASSQGEENEKLFF
CDR3 DNA: TGCGCCAGCAGCCAAGGAGAAGAGAATGAAAAACTGTTTTTT

clone size: few
V gene: TRBV20-1
J gene: TRBJ2-3
D gene: -
CDR3 protein: CSALIAGKTDTQYF
CDR3 DNA: TGCAGTGCTCTTATTGCGGGAAAGACAGATACGCAGTATTTT

clone size: many
V gene: TRBV5-1
J gene: TRBJ2-7
D gene: -
CDR3 protein: CASSFGGSSNEQYF
CDR3 DNA: TGCGCCAGCAGCTTCGGTGGGAGTTCGAACGAGCAGTACTTC

clone size: few
V gene: TRBV19
J gene: TRBJ2-1
D gene: -
CDR3 protein: CASSMALASYEQFF
CDR3 DNA: TGTGCCAGTAGTATGGCGCTAGCGTCATATGAGCAGTTCTTC

clone size: few
V gene: TRBV25-1
J gene: TRBJ2-1
D gene: -
CDR3 protein: CASSDSGTYNEQFF
CDR3 DNA: TGTGCCAGCAGTGACAGCGGAACCTACAATGAGCAGTTCTTC

clone size: -
V gene: TRBV19
J gene: TRBJ2-7
D gene: -
CDR3 protein: CASFGGAEQYF
CDR3 DNA: TGTGCCAGTTTTGGAGGAGCCGAGCAGTACTTC

clone size: few
V gene: TRBV10-3
J gene: TRBJ1-1
D gene: -
CDR3 protein: CAISEGHPNTEAFF
CDR3 DNA: TGTGCCATCAGTGAGGGACACCCGAACACTGAAGCTTTCTTT

clone size: -
V gene: TRBV4-1
J gene: TRBJ2-1
D gene: -
CDR3 protein: CASSLPLGSYNEQFF
CDR3 DNA: TGCGCCAGCAGCCTTCCTTTGGGCTCCTACAATGAGCAGTTCTTC

clone size: -
V gene: TRBV9
J gene: TRBJ2-3
D gene: TRBD2
CDR3 protein: CASSVGGLAGRTDTQYF
CDR3 DNA: TGTGCCAGCAGCGTAGGCGGGCTAGCGGGGCGCACAGATACGCAGTATTTT

clone size: few
V gene: TRBV20-1
J gene: TRBJ2-3
D gene: -
CDR3 protein: CSAKVPSTDTQYF
CDR3 DNA: TGCAGTGCCAAGGTCCCAAGCACAGATACGCAGTATTTT

clone size: many
V gene: TRBV12-3/TRBV12-4
J gene: TRBJ1-1
D gene: -
CDR3 protein: CASTMGGGGAFF
CDR3 DNA: TGTGCCAGCACAATGGGAGGGGGGGGAGCTTTCTTT

clone size: many
V gene: TRBV2
J gene: TRBJ1-2
D gene: -
CDR3 protein: CASSEHSSNYGYTF
CDR3 DNA: TGTGCCAGCAGTGAACACAGTAGTAACTATGGCTACACCTTC

clone size: few
V gene: TRBV5-1
J gene: TRBJ2-7
D gene: -
CDR3 protein: CASGILGGEQYF
CDR3 DNA: TGCGCCAGCGGGATACTTGGAGGAGAGCAGTACTTC